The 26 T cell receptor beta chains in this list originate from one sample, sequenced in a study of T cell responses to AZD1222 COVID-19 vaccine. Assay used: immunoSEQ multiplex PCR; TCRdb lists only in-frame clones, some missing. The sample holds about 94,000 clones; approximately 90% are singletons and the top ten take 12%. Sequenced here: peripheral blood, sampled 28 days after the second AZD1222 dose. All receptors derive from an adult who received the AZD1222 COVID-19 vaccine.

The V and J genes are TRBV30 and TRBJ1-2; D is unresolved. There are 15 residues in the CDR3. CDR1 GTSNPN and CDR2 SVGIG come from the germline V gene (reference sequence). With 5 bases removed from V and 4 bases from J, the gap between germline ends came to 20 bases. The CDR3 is CAWRPTGRPSYGYTF. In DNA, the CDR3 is TGTGCCTGGCGCCCCACCGGCCGCCCCTCCTATGGCTACACCTTC.

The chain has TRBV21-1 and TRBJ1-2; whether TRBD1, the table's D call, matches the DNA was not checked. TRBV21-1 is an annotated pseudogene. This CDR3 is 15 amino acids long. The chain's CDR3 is CARDSSRGNKDGYTF. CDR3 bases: TGTGCCAGAGATTCCTCCAGGGGGAACAAGGATGGCTACACCTTC.

The CDR3 protein is CARPVVERSGELFF. The CDR3 DNA is TGTGCCAGACCGGTGGTAGAACGATCCGGGGAGCTGTTTTTT. V usage is TRBV6-5 and J usage is TRBJ2-2, with no clear D. CDR1 is MNHEY, CDR2 SVGAGI, per germline. The CDR3 runs to 14 residues. The V and J ends lost 9 bases and 6 bases respectively, with 17 bases between them.

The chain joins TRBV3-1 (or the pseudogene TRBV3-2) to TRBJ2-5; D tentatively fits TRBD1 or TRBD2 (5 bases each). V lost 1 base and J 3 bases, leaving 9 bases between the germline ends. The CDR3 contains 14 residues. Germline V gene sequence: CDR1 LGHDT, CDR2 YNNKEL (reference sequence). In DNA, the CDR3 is TGTGCCAGCAGCCAAGGGGACCGGAAAGAGACCCAGTACTTC. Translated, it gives CASSQGDRKETQYF.

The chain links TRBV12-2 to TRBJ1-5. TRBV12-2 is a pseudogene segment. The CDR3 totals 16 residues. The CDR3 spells CASRLAFIGQNQPQHF. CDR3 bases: TGTGCAAGTCGCTTAGCGTTTATCGGGCAGAATCAGCCCCAGCATTTT.

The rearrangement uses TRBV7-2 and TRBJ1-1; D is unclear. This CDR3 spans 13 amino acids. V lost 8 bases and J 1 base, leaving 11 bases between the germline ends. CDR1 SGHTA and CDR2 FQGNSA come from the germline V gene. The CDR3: CASYGWGNTEAFF. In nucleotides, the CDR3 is TGTGCCAGCTACGGGTGGGGGAACACTGAAGCTTTCTTT. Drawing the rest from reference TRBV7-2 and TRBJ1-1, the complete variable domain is GAGVSQSPSNKVTEKGKDVELRCDPISGHTALYWYRQSLGQGLEFLIYFQGNSAPDKSGLPSDRFSAERTGGSVSTLTIQRTQQEDSAVYLCASYGWGNTEAFFGQGTRLTVV.

CDR3: CASSIARPRSSGNTIYF. For the CDR3, the DNA is TGTGCCAGTAGTATTGCCAGGCCAAGATCCTCTGGAAACACCATATATTTT. This chain connects TRBV19 to TRBJ1-3; no definite D call. The ends were cut back, 3 bases at V and 0 bases at J, with 15 bases in the middle. This CDR3 comprises 17 residues. Germline V gives CDR1 LNHDA, CDR2 SQIVND (reference sequence).

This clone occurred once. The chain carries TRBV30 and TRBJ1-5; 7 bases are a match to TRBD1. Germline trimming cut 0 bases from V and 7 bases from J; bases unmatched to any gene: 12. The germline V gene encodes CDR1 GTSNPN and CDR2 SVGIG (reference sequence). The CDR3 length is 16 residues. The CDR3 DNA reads TGTGCCTGGAGTGTTGAGGGGGCGGGTTTCGGACAGCCCCAGCATTTT. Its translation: CAWSVEGAGFGQPQHF.

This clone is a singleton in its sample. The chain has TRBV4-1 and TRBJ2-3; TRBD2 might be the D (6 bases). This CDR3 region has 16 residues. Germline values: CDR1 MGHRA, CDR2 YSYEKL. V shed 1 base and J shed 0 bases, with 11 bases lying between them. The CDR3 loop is CASSQVLAPSTDTQYF. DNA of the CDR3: TGCGCCAGCAGCCAAGTACTAGCACCTAGCACAGATACGCAGTATTTT.

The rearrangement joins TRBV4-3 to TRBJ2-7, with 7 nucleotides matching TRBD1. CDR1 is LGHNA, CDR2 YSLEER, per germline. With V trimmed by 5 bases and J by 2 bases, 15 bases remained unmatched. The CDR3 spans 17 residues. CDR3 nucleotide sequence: TGCGCCAGCAGCTCCTTTTTTACCCGGGACAGCCCCTACGAGCAGTACTTC. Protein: CASSSFFTRDSPYEQYF.

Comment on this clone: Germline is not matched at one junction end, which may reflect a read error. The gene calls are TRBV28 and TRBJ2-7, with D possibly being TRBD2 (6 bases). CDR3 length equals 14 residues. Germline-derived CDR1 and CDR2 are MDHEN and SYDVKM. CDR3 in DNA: TGTACCAGCAGCTGGGACTCGGGAAGGGGCGAGCAGTACTTC. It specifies CTSSWDSGRGEQYF. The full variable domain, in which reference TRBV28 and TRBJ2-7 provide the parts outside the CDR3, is DVKVTQSSRYLVKRTGEKVFLECVQDMDHENMFWYRQDPGLGLRLIYFSYDVKMKEKGDIPEGYSVSREKKERFSLILESASTNQTSMYLCTSSWDSGRGEQYFGPGTRLTVT.

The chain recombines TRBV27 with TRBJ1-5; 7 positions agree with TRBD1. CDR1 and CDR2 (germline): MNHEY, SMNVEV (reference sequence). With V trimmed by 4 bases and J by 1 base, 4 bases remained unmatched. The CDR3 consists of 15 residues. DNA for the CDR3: TGTGCCAGCAGTTACAAGGGGGCAAGCAATCAGCCCCAGCATTTT. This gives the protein CASSYKGASNQPQHF.

The CDR3 is CASSQGLAERNEQFF. The CDR3 DNA reads as TGTGCCAGCAGCCAAGGACTAGCGGAACGCAATGAGCAGTTCTTC. The rearrangement uses TRBV7-2 and TRBJ2-1, with 10 positions matching TRBD2. The germline V gene has CDR1 SGHTA and CDR2 FQGNSA. The CDR3 is 15 amino acids. V dropped 5 bases and J dropped 6; count of bases not matched to a gene: 7. The whole variable domain, filled in from reference TRBV7-2 and TRBJ2-1, reads GAGVSQSPSNKVTEKGKDVELRCDPISGHTALYWYRQSLGQGLEFLIYFQGNSAPDKSGLPSDRFSAERTGGSVSTLTIQRTQQEDSAVYLCASSQGLAERNEQFFGPGTRLTVL.

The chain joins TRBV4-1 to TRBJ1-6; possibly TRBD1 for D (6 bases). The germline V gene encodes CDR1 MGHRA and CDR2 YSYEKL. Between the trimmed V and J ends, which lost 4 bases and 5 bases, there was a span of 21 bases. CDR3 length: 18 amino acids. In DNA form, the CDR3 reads TGCGCCAGCAGCCTACAGACGCGGGGGGCGGTAGATAATTCACCCCTCCACTTT. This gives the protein CASSLQTRGAVDNSPLHF.

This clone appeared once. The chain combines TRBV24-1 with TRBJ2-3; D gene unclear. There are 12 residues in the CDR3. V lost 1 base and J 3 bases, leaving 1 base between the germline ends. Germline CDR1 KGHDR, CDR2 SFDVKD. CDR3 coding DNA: TGTGCCACCAGTGATTTTACAGATACGCAGTATTTT. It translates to CATSDFTDTQYF.

CDR3 nucleotide sequence: TGTGCCAGTAGTATGGGCAGGCGGAATCAGCCCCAGCATTTT. Translated, it gives CASSMGRRNQPQHF. V gene TRBV19 combines with J gene TRBJ1-5; no firm D call. Trimming shortened V by 3 bases and J by 4 bases, and 10 bases separated the two germline ends. The germline V gene encodes CDR1 LNHDA and CDR2 SQIVND (reference sequence). This CDR3 comprises 14 residues.

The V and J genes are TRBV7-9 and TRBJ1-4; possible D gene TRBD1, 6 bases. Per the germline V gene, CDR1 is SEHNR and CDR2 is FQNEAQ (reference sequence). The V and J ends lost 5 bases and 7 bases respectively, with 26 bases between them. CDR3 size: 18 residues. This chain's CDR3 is CASSTPQGQPTWGEKLFF. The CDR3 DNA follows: TGTGCCAGCAGCACCCCTCAGGGGCAACCTACGTGGGGTGAAAAACTGTTTTTT.

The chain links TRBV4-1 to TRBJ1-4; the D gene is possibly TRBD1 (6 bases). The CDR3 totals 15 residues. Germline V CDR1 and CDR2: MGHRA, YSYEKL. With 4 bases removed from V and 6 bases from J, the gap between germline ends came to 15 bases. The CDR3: CASSLAGTRDEKLFF. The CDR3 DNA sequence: TGCGCCAGCAGCCTAGCGGGGACACGGGATGAAAAACTGTTTTTT.

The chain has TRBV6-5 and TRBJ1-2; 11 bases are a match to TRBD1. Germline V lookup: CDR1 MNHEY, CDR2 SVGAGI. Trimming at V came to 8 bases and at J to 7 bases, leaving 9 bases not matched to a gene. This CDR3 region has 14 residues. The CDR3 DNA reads TGTGCCAGCGGAATTGGACAGGGGGCAAGTGGCTACACCTTC. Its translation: CASGIGQGASGYTF.

The DNA for the CDR3 is TGTGCCAGCAGTGAACCACACACCTCAGAGACCCAGTACTTC. The encoded protein is CASSEPHTSETQYF. This chain uses TRBV6-1 with TRBJ2-5; D is undetermined. This CDR3 has 14 amino acids. V was cut by 2 bases and J by 4 bases, with 11 bases left in between. Germline-derived CDR1 and CDR2 are MNHNS and SASEGT.

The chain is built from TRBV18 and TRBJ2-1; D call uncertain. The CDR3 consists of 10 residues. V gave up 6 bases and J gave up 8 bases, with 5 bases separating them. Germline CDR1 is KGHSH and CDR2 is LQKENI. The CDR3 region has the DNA TGTGCCAGCTCCGTTCATGAGCAGTTCTTC. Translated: CASSVHEQFF. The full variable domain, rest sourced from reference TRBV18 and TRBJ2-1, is NAGVMQNPRHLVRRRGQEARLRCSPMKGHSHVYWYRQLPEEGLKFMVYLQKENIIDESGMPKERFSAEFPKEGPSILRIQQVVRGDSAAYFCASSVHEQFFGPGTRLTVL.

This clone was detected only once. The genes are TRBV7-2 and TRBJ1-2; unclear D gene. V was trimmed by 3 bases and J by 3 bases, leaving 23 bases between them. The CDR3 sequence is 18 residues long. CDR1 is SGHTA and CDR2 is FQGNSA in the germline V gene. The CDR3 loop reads CASSFRVNWGSEDYGYTF. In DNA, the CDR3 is TGTGCCAGCAGCTTCCGCGTTAATTGGGGTTCTGAAGACTATGGCTACACCTTC.

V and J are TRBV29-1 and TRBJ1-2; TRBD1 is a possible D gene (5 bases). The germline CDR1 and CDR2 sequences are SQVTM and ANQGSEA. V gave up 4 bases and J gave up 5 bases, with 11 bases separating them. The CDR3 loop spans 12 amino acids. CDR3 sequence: CSVGRDGYGYTF. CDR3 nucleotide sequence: TGCAGCGTTGGGAGGGACGGGTATGGCTACACCTTC.

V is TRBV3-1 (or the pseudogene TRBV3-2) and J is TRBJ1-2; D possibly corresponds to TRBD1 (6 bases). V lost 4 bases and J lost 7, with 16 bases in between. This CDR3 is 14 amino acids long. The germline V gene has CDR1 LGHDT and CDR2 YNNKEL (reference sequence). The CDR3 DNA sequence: TGTGCCAGCAGCCCGAATAGGGGGGTTCGTGGCTACACCTTC. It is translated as CASSPNRGVRGYTF.

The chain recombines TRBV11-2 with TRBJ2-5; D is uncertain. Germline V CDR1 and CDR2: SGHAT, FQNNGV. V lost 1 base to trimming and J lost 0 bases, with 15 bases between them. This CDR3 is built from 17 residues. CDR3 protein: CASSLGSVRVYQETQYF. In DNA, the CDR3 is TGTGCCAGCAGCTTAGGGTCGGTTAGGGTGTACCAAGAGACCCAGTACTTC.

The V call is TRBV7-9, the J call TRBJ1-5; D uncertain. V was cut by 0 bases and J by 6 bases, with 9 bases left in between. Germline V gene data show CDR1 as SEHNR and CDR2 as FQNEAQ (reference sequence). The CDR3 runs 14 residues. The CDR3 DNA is TGTGCCAGCAGCTTAGCAGGAGGTGCTCAGCCCCAGCATTTT. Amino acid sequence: CASSLAGGAQPQHF.